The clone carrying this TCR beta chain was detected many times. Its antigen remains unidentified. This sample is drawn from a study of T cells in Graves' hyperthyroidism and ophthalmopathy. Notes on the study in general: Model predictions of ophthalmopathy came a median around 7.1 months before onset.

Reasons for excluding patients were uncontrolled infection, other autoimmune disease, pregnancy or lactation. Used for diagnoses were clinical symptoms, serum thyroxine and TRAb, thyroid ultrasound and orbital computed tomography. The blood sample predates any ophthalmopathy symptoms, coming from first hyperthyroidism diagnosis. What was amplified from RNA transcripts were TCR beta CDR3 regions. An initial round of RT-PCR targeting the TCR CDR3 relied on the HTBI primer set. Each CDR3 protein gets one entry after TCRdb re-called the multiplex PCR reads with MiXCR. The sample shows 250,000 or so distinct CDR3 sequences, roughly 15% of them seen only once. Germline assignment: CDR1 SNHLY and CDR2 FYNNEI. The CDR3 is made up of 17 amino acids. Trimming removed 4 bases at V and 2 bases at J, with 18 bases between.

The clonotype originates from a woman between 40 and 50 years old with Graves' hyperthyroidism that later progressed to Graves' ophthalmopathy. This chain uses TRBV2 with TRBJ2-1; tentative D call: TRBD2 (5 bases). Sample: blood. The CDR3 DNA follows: TGTGCCAGCAGTGTATTGGTTGAGCGGAACGCCTACAATGAGCAGTTCTTC. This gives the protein CASSVLVERNAYNEQFF.